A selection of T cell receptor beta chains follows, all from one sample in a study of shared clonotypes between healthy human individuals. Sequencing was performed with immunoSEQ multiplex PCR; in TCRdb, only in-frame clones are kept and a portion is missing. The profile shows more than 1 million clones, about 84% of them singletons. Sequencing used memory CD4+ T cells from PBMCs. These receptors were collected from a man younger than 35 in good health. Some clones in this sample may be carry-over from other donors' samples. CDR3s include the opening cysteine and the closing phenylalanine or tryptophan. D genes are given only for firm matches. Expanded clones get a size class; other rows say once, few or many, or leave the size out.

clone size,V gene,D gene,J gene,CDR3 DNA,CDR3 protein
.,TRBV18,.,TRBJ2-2,TGTGCCAGCTCACCAGTGGTTGTCGGGGCCGGGGAGCTGTTTTTT,CASSPVVVGAGELFF
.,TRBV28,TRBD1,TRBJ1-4,TGTGCCAGCAGCCCCTTGATCCGGGACAGACCCGAAAAACTGTTTTTT,CASSPLIRDRPEKLFF
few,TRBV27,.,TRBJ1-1,TGTGCCAGCAGTTTGACGGCGGACACTGAAGCTTTCTTT,CASSLTADTEAFF
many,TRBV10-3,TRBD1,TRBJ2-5,TGTGCCATCAGTTCGCCGGGACAGGGAGGGGAGACCCAGTACTTC,CAISSPGQGGETQYF
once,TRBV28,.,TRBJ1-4,TGTGCCAGCAGCCGACACCCAGAAAAACTGTTTTTT,CASSRHPEKLFF
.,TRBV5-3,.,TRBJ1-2,TGTGCCAGAAGTCTGGCACCCTCCAACTATGGCTACACCTTC,CARSLAPSNYGYTF
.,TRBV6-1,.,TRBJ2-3,TGTGCCAGCAGTGAAGCGCAGGGCCGGGATACGCAGTATTTT,CASSEAQGRDTQYF
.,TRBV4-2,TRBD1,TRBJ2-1,TGTGCCAGCAGCCCCCGACAGGGGCGGTTCAATGAGCAGTTCTTC,CASSPRQGRFNEQFF
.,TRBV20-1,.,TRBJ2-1,TGCAGTGCCCCTATAGAGGGCGAGCAGTTCTTC,CSAPIEGEQFF
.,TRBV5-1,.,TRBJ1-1,TGCGCCAGCAGCTCCGGGGGTGGGAACACTGAAGCTTTCTTT,CASSSGGGNTEAFF
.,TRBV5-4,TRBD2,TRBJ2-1,TGTGCCAGCAGCTTGGGGGGACTAGCGGCGTACAATGAGCAGTTCTTC,CASSLGGLAAYNEQFF
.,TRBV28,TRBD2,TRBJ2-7,TGTGCCAGCAGGACACTAGCGGGGGAGCAGTACTTC,CASRTLAGEQYF
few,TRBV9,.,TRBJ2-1,TGTGCCAGCAGCGTAGGAACCCGGGGCTCCTACAATGAGCAGTTCTTC,CASSVGTRGSYNEQFF
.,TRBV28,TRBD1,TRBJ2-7,TGTGCCAGCAACACCAGGGGGCACGAGCAGTACTTC,CASNTRGHEQYF
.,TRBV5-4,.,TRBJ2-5,TGTGCCAGCAGCTTGGGGGGGACCCAAGAGACCCAGTACTTC,CASSLGGTQETQYF
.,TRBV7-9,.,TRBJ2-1,TGTGCCAGCACCGTAGGCGGCATCAATGAGCAGTTCTTC,CASTVGGINEQFF